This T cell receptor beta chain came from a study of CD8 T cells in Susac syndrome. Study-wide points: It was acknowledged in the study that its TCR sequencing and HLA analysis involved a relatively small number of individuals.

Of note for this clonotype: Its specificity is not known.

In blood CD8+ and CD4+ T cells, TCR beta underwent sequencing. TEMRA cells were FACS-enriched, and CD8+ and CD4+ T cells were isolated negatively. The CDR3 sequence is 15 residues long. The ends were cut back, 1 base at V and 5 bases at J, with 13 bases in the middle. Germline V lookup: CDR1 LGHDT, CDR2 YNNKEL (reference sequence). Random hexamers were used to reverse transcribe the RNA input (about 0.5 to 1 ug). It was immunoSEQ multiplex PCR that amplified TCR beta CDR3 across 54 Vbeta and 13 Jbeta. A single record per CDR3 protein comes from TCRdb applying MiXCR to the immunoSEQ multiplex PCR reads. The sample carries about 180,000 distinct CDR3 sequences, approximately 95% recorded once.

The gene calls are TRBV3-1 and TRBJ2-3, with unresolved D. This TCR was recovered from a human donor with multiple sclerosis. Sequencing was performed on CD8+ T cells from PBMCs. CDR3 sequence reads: CASSQVIGDRDTQYF. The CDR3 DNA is TGTGCCAGCAGCCAAGTGATTGGGGATCGAGATACGCAGTATTTT.